These 10 T cell receptor beta chains were sequenced from one sample in a study of blood T cell repertoires in COVID-19. Generated by immunoSEQ multiplex PCR, the TCRdb table keeps only in-frame clones and is missing some. The data hold 320,000 or so clones, with approximately 84% observed a single time. Sequenced input: PBMCs or T cells enriched from blood (not recorded which). The source of these receptors is a woman younger than 45 who had recovered from COVID-19.

The V and J genes are TRBV13 and TRBJ1-6; tentatively, D is TRBD1 (6 bases). This CDR3 is built from 15 residues. Trimming shortened V by 5 bases and J by 7 bases, and 15 bases separated the two germline ends. Germline lookup yields CDR1 PRHDT and CDR2 FYEKMQ (reference sequence). The CDR3 sequence is CASSPGEGSNSPLHF. The CDR3 nucleotides are TGTGCCAGCAGCCCAGGGGAGGGATCGAATTCACCCCTCCACTTT.

V usage is TRBV2 and J usage is TRBJ1-2, with D possibly TRBD1 on 6 matching bases. Trimming removed 6 bases at V and 8 bases at J, with 28 bases between. This CDR3 is built from 17 residues. Per germline, CDR1 SNHLY and CDR2 FYNNEI. The CDR3 bases are TGTGCCAGCAGGCCCCTCCCCATGGGGATAGGGGGGGGAGGCTACACCTTC. Its translation: CASRPLPMGIGGGGYTF.

The chain carries TRBV5-4 and TRBJ2-7; 12 bases are shared with TRBD1. Germline assignment: CDR1 SGHNT and CDR2 YYREEE (reference sequence). The CDR3 length is 15 residues. The junction had 7 bases not matched to a gene; V was cut back by 4 bases and J by 5 bases. In DNA, the CDR3 is TGTGCCAGCAGCGGGACAGGGGGCGCTTTCCACGAGCAGTACTTC. Translated, it gives CASSGTGGAFHEQYF.

The J gene is TRBJ2-2, the V gene TRBV7-7, with 8 bases matching TRBD1. This CDR3 contains 15 residues. Unmatched junction bases numbered 5, after V lost 5 bases and J lost 3 bases. Germline V CDR1 and CDR2: SSHAT, FNYEAQ (reference sequence). DNA of the CDR3: TGTGCCAGCAGCCACCCGACAGGGGACACCGGGGAGCTGTTTTTT. Residues: CASSHPTGDTGELFF. Drawing the rest from reference TRBV7-7 and TRBJ2-2, the complete variable domain is GAGVSQSPRYKVTKRGQDVTLRCDPISSHATLYWYQQALGQGPEFLTYFNYEAQPDKSGLPSDRFSAERPEGSISTLTIQRTEQRDSAMYRCASSHPTGDTGELFFGEGSRLTVL.

V is TRBV7-8 and J is TRBJ1-1; the D gene is possibly TRBD1 (5 bases). Germline V lookup: CDR1 SGHVS, CDR2 FQNEAQ. The V end was cut by 4 bases, the J end by 8 bases, with 17 bases between. The CDR3 loop spans 14 amino acids. CDR3 sequence: CASSSLTFRTEAFF. DNA for the CDR3: TGTGCCAGCAGCTCCCTAACTTTCCGGACAGAAGCTTTCTTT.

A few counts support this clone. The genes are TRBV14 and TRBJ1-2; 8 bases match TRBD1. Per germline, CDR1 SGHDN and CDR2 FVKESK. After removal of 4 bases from V and 5 bases from J, the junction contained 12 bases not matched to a gene. The CDR3 is made up of 16 amino acids. CDR3 loop: CASSPKTGTGRYGYTF. The CDR3 DNA sequence: TGTGCCAGCAGCCCTAAGACAGGGACAGGTCGTTATGGCTACACCTTC.

This clone has only one observation. The V gene is TRBV28, the J gene TRBJ2-6, with a tentative D call TRBD2 (6 bases). Germline assignment: CDR1 MDHEN and CDR2 SYDVKM. The CDR3 covers 16 residues. V was pared by 4 bases and J by 0 bases, with 10 bases between. The CDR3 DNA sequence: TGTGCCAGCAGTTCGGGACTGACCTCTGGGGCCAACGTCCTGACTTTC. It encodes CASSSGLTSGANVLTF.

The V gene is TRBV27, the J gene TRBJ1-3; D gene uncertain. CDR3 length: 15 residues. The V and J ends lost 5 bases and 0 bases respectively, with 11 bases between them. The germline V gene has CDR1 MNHEY and CDR2 SMNVEV (reference sequence). The CDR3 region has the DNA TGTGCCAGCAGTCCCCGGTCTAACTCTGGAAACACCATATATTTT. This codes for CASSPRSNSGNTIYF.

V and J are TRBV28 and TRBJ2-1; 7 bases match TRBD1. Trimming cost V 7 bases and J 4 bases; bases outside gene matches: 10. Looked up from germline, CDR1 is MDHEN and CDR2 is SYDVKM. This CDR3 region has 15 residues. CDR3 region: CASTSPGQIYNEQFF. The CDR3 coding sequence is TGTGCCAGCACCTCACCGGGACAGATTTACAATGAGCAGTTCTTC.

The V gene is TRBV27, the J gene TRBJ1-2, with no clear D. This CDR3 is 13 amino acids long. Germline values: CDR1 MNHEY, CDR2 SMNVEV (reference sequence). Deletions cut 5 bases from V and 4 bases from J, with 11 bases between. In DNA, the CDR3 is TGTGCCAGCAGTCGCGACGGAGCCTATGGCTACACCTTC. Residues: CASSRDGAYGYTF.